This TCR beta chain was captured in a study of vaccination effects on CD4 cells after COVID-19. Background on the study: Post-vaccine specimens arrived a median 72 days past the second dose. General study results and limits: Vaccine- and infection-induced clones showed marked clonal contraction late following vaccination. The study got few convalescent patients and did not collect any early post-infection timepoints.

Within the ViraFEST assay, antigen-specific CD4+ T cells underwent expansion with viral peptide pools prior to sequencing. The culture ran for 9 to 11 days, and then CD4+ T cells were isolated. Participants were vaccinated with two doses of either the BNT162b2 or mRNA-1273 vaccine. Wells of two million PBMC each were grown with about 9.8 IU/ml IL-2 and 8.5 to 10 ug/ml peptides. V lost 1 base, J lost 7 bases, and 5 bases lay in between. CDR3 length equals 12 residues. This clone was picked up a small number of times. Its antigen is still unknown. Sequencing used immunoSEQ multiplex PCR; TCRdb keeps in-frame clones, though not all of them. The data show roughly 59,000 clones, roughly 78% seen once.

The material was CD4+ T cells from PBMCs cultured with HCoV-OC43 spike peptides, obtained after COVID-19 vaccination. The subset was: HCoV-OC43 spike overlapping peptide pool stimulation. The chain joins TRBV12-3 or TRBV12-4 to TRBJ1-5; D remains ambiguous. This clonotype was obtained from a human donor who received a COVID-19 vaccine. The CDR3 nucleotides are TGTGCCAGCAGTTTAGAAGGGCAGCCCCAGCATTTT. The encoded protein is CASSLEGQPQHF.